This TCR beta chain appears in the sequencing data of a study of PD-1 blockade in classical Hodgkin lymphoma. Overall study context: Nivolumab was given intravenously to patients at 3 mg/kg every 2 weeks.

Sequencing was performed with immunoSEQ multiplex PCR; in TCRdb, only in-frame clones are kept and a portion is missing. The table has 27,000 or so clones, around three quarters seen once. The germline V gene encodes CDR1 SGHAT and CDR2 FQNNGV. V was cut by 5 bases and J by 7 bases, with 9 bases left in between. The CDR3 runs 11 residues. Each of the patients experienced relapse following autologous stem cell transplantation, and their brentuximab vedotin exposure differed. Magnetic negative selection purified CD4+ T cells from thawed PBMCs. This TCR was recovered from a human donor with classical Hodgkin lymphoma. The material was CD4+ T cells from blood, obtained at baseline. The chain couples TRBV11-2 to TRBJ2-7, with D unclear. CDR3: CASSPRTEQYF. In DNA form, the CDR3 reads TGTGCCAGCAGCCCCCGGACGGAGCAGTACTTC.